A selection of T cell receptor beta chains follows, all from one sample in a study of blood T cell repertoires in COVID-19. This table comes from immunoSEQ multiplex PCR, and its TCRdb copy is limited to in-frame clones, with some not included. The table has about 200,000 clones, 80% to 90% seen once. The sample consisted of peripheral blood. The receptors derive from a human donor with active or convalescent COVID-19. The donor label of this sample is uncertain. CDR3s include the opening cysteine and the closing phenylalanine or tryptophan. The D gene is left open where the match is weak. Rows give clone size only sometimes, using once, few, many, or a class for an expanded clone.

CDR3nt,CDR3aa,abundance,d_gene,j_gene,v_gene,len
TGCGCCAGCAGCTCACTCGGGAGCACAGATACGCAGTATTTT,CASSSLGSTDTQYF,.,.,TRBJ2-3,TRBV5-1,14
TGCGCCAGCAGCACGGGACAGATTATGGAAAAACTGTTTTTT,CASSTGQIMEKLFF,few,TRBD1,TRBJ1-4,TRBV5-1,14
TGTGCCAGCAGCTGGGAGCGGGGGGGAGATGAGACCCAGTACTTC,CASSWERGGDETQYF,.,TRBD2,TRBJ2-5,TRBV5-4,15
TGCGCCAGCAGCTTGATACCACCCGGCGCTGGGGGCGCACATCAGATGTTTTTT,CASSLIPPGAGGAHQMFF,.,.,TRBJ1-4,TRBV5-1,18
TGTGCCAGCAGCTTGGGCGGGAACACTGAAGCTTTCTTT,CASSLGGNTEAFF,.,.,TRBJ1-1,TRBV5-4,13
TGTGCCATCAGTGAAAGAGGCACAGATACGCAGTATTTT,CAISERGTDTQYF,.,.,TRBJ2-3,TRBV10-3,13
TGTGCCAGCAGCTTAGGGCAGGGCGGGAGATATAGCAATCAGCCCCAGCATTTT,CASSLGQGGRYSNQPQHF,.,.,TRBJ1-5,TRBV7-9,18
TGTGCCAGCAGTTATCGAGGGTTTAATGAAAAACTGTTTTTT,CASSYRGFNEKLFF,.,.,TRBJ1-4,TRBV6-5,14
TGCGCCAGCAGCTTGAAAGCGGGAGGGTACACCGGGGAGCTGTTTTTT,CASSLKAGGYTGELFF,.,TRBD2,TRBJ2-2,TRBV5-1,16
TGTGCCAGCAGCTTAATCGGGGGAGGGAACACCGGGGAGCTGTTTTTT,CASSLIGGGNTGELFF,.,.,TRBJ2-2,TRBV7-2,16
TGTGCCAGCAGCTTAGGAGGCGGGAGGGCCCATGAGCAGTTCTTC,CASSLGGGRAHEQFF,.,TRBD2,TRBJ2-1,TRBV7-3,15
TGTGCCAGCAGCCCCCCCGGTTGGTCATACAATGAGCAGTTCTTC,CASSPPGWSYNEQFF,.,.,TRBJ2-1,TRBV9,15
TGTGCCAGCAGTTACTTACGGGTCCAAGAGACCCAGTACTTC,CASSYLRVQETQYF,.,.,TRBJ2-5,TRBV6-2/TRBV6-3,14
TGTGCCAGCATACAGAGGGACAGGGGAAACACCATATATTTT,CASIQRDRGNTIYF,.,TRBD1,TRBJ1-3,TRBV28,14
TGCGCCAGCAGCCGCTTTTGGTCTTGGGAGGGGGCCAACGTCCTGACTTTC,CASSRFWSWEGANVLTF,.,.,TRBJ2-6,TRBV23-1,17
TGTGCCATCAGCAAATCAGGGGAGGGGGCCAAAAACATTCAGTACTTC,CAISKSGEGAKNIQYF,.,.,TRBJ2-4,TRBV10-3,16
TGTGCCAGCAGCGTCGACAGGGATGGGACTGAAGCTTTCTTT,CASSVDRDGTEAFF,.,TRBD1,TRBJ1-1,TRBV7-3,14
TGTGCCAGCAGCGTAGCGAATGAGCAGTTCTTC,CASSVANEQFF,.,.,TRBJ2-1,TRBV9,11
TGTGCCAGCAGCTCGGCCCAGGGTGGGGCCAACGTCCTGACTTTC,CASSSAQGGANVLTF,once,.,TRBJ2-6,TRBV11-2,15
TGTGCCAGCAGCCGGGACAGGGGAGTAGAGAACACTGAAGCTTTCTTT,CASSRDRGVENTEAFF,.,TRBD1,TRBJ1-1,TRBV7-3,16
TGTGCCAGCAGCCGAAAGCGGGACAAAGAGACCCAGTACTTC,CASSRKRDKETQYF,.,.,TRBJ2-5,TRBV3-1/TRBV3-2,14
TGTGCCAGCAGTCCCTCGGCGGGGGCAAGCTCCTACGAGCAGTACTTC,CASSPSAGASSYEQYF,.,.,TRBJ2-7,TRBV27,16
TGTGCCAGCAGGGGCCCTCTACCCGGGGAGCTGTTTTTT,CASRGPLPGELFF,.,.,TRBJ2-2,TRBV7-9,13
TGCGCCAGCAGCTTGGCCTTCGGGGGGAGGAACACCGGGGAGCTGTTTTTT,CASSLAFGGRNTGELFF,.,TRBD2,TRBJ2-2,TRBV5-1,17
TGTGCCAGCAGTGAGGCAGAAAACACTGAAGCTTTCTTT,CASSEAENTEAFF,.,.,TRBJ1-1,TRBV2,13
TGTGCCAGCAGTCCAGTCCAGGGGGTCTACGAGCAGTACTTC,CASSPVQGVYEQYF,.,TRBD1,TRBJ2-7,TRBV28,14
TGCGCCAGCAGCTTGTCGGGGGTCTATAATGAAAAACTGTTTTTT,CASSLSGVYNEKLFF,.,.,TRBJ1-4,TRBV5-1,15
TGTGCCAGCAGCCACCGACAGGGAGGTCGCGATGGCTACACCTTC,CASSHRQGGRDGYTF,.,TRBD1,TRBJ1-2,TRBV7-9,15
TGTGCCAGCAGCTTAAACTCCAAAGAGACCCAGTACTTC,CASSLNSKETQYF,.,.,TRBJ2-5,TRBV7-2,13
TGTGCCAGCACCCCGGGACAGGGCTACGAGCAGTACTTC,CASTPGQGYEQYF,.,TRBD1,TRBJ2-7,TRBV12-3/TRBV12-4,13
TGTGCCAGCAGCCAAGCCGCTGAAGCTTTCTTT,CASSQAAEAFF,once,.,TRBJ1-1,TRBV4-2,11
TGTGCCTGGAGTGTACAGATTCTGTCCCTCCACTTT,CAWSVQILSLHF,once,.,TRBJ1-6,TRBV30,12
TGTGCCAGCAGCGTAAGCCTTATCGGGGGAGATACGCAGTATTTT,CASSVSLIGGDTQYF,.,.,TRBJ2-3,TRBV9,15
TGTGCCACGCTCGGGGGTCCCTACGAGCAGTACTTC,CATLGGPYEQYF,.,.,TRBJ2-7,TRBV28,12
TGTGCCTGGAGTGTGGGGGACTTCTATTACAATGAGCAGTTCTTC,CAWSVGDFYYNEQFF,.,.,TRBJ2-1,TRBV30,15
TGTGCCAGCAGCACCCGGACTACTGGAGGGCAGTATTTT,CASSTRTTGGQYF,.,.,TRBJ2-3,TRBV7-9,13
TGTGCCAGCAGTGACGGGGAAGTTGGTGAGCAGTTCTTC,CASSDGEVGEQFF,few,.,TRBJ2-1,TRBV25-1,13
TGTGCCAGCACTCCCGTGACTAACACCGGGGAGCTGTTTTTT,CASTPVTNTGELFF,once,.,TRBJ2-2,TRBV2,14
TGTGCCAGCAGCTGGGGGGGACTCCGAAACACCGGGGAGCTGTTTTTT,CASSWGGLRNTGELFF,.,TRBD2,TRBJ2-2,TRBV7-2,16
TGTGCCAGCAGCTCCCTCGCTCGGGACAGTGAGACCTTC,CASSSLARDSETF,.,TRBD1,TRBJ1-2,TRBV11-2,13
TGTGCCAGCAGCCCCCTGACTAGCGGGAGGAATGAGCAGTTCTTC,CASSPLTSGRNEQFF,.,TRBD2,TRBJ2-1,TRBV7-3,15
TGTGCCTGGGGCAGACAGGGGGGTGAAAAACTGTTTTTT,CAWGRQGGEKLFF,.,TRBD1,TRBJ1-4,TRBV30,13
TGTGCCAGCAGTTACTCGAGGGTGGGGGGGTACGAGCAGTACTTC,CASSYSRVGGYEQYF,.,TRBD2,TRBJ2-7,TRBV6-5,15
TGTGCCAGTAGTACCCGACAGGGAACAAATTCACCCCTCCACTTT,CASSTRQGTNSPLHF,.,TRBD1,TRBJ1-6,TRBV19,15